The 23 T cell receptor beta chains given below trace back to one sample, sequenced in a study of healthy donors' naive CD4 and CD8 T cells (dated by TCRdb to between 2014 and 2016). The reads were generated on a 454 GS FLX Titanium. TCR libraries were built from around 500 ng of total RNA with a previously published linear amplification protocol. TCRdb itself trimmed the public reads at Q25 with fastp, ran MiXCR and retained productive beta chains. One record per CDR3 amino acid sequence lists the most common genes and DNA. The sample yields around 180,000 distinct CDR3 sequences; around 70% were counted once. About 2.4% of the sample comes from the top ten. The sequenced sample was naive CD4+ and CD8+ T cells sorted from blood, pooled from several donors. The sample's cell subset or site label, decoded: FACS-sorted naive CD4+ (CD45RO-CD45RA+) and naive CD8+ (CD45RA+CD27bright) T cells. The origin of the receptors is a pool of human donors in good health; the sample pools cells from several healthy donors.

This clonotype was picked up one time. V is TRBV23-1 and J is TRBJ2-5; the match to TRBD1 covers 8 bases. TRBV23-1 belongs to the ORF category, with a function that is uncertain. Trimming took 0 bases from V and 0 from J; bases not matched to a gene: 6. The CDR3 contains 17 residues. CDR3 DNA: TGCGCCAGCAGTCAATCCGTTCAACAGGGGGACCAAGAGACCCAGTACTTC. Amino acids: CASSQSVQQGDQETQYF.

The V and J genes are TRBV4-2 and TRBJ1-2; D is unresolved. V was trimmed by 1 base and J by 7 bases, leaving 7 bases between them. The CDR3 contains 12 residues. Germline V CDR1 and CDR2: LGHNA, YNFKEQ. In DNA, the CDR3 is TGTGCCAGCAGCCAAGCCCTGGGTGGCTACACCTTC. The encoded protein is CASSQALGGYTF.

This clonotype is medium-sized in the sample. The CDR3 spells CSVRTRNTQYF. The CDR3, as DNA: TGCAGCGTCAGGACTCGTAATACGCAGTATTTT. V usage is TRBV29-1 and J usage is TRBJ2-3, with D perhaps TRBD2 (5 bases). The V and J ends lost 6 bases and 7 bases respectively, with 11 bases between them. Germline values: CDR1 SQVTM, CDR2 ANQGSEA. The CDR3 sequence is 11 residues long.

This rearrangement joins TRBV27 to TRBJ1-2; 7 bases align to TRBD1. The CDR3 runs to 16 residues. Germline CDR1 is MNHEY and CDR2 is SMNVEV (reference sequence). The V gene end was trimmed by 0 bases and the J gene end by 4 bases; junction bases not matched to a gene: 8. CDR3 nucleotide sequence: TGTGCCAGCAGTTTATCCGTTTCAACAGGGGCCTATGGCTACACCTTC. Translated: CASSLSVSTGAYGYTF.

The chain couples TRBV11-3 to TRBJ2-1, with TRBD2 matching 7 bases. Trimming took 5 bases from V and 4 from J; bases not matched to a gene: 11. The CDR3 consists of 16 residues. Germline CDR1 and CDR2: SGHNT and YENEEA. The CDR3 loop reads CASSPGGAGKYNEQFF. The CDR3 coding sequence is TGTGCCAGCAGCCCCGGGGGAGCGGGGAAATACAATGAGCAGTTCTTC.

The rearrangement uses TRBV14 and TRBJ1-4; the D is unclear. Germline V gene lookup returns CDR1 SGHDN and CDR2 FVKESK. Trimming pared 3 bases from V and 12 bases from J, leaving 17 bases between. The CDR3 length is 14 residues. The DNA for the CDR3 is TGTGCCAGCAGCCACCTTGTCCGCGCCTGGGAACTGTTTTTT. Translation: CASSHLVRAWELFF.

This chain connects TRBV30 to TRBJ2-2; D not certain. This CDR3 spans 13 amino acids. Germline-derived CDR1 and CDR2 are GTSNPN and SVGIG (reference sequence). Trimming took 2 bases from V and 3 from J, leaving 7 bases between them. DNA of the CDR3: TGTGCCTGGAGTAGCAGCTACACCGGGGAGCTGTTTTTT. It encodes CAWSSSYTGELFF.

The chain uses TRBV6-2 or TRBV6-3 and TRBJ1-2; D is uncertain. The CDR3 has 12 residues. Germline CDR1 and CDR2: MNHEY and SVGEGT. V dropped 6 bases and J dropped 3 bases, with 8 bases sitting between them. The CDR3 coding sequence is TGTGCCAGCAGCCGGACCGACTATGGCTACACCTTC. This sequence encodes CASSRTDYGYTF.

This clonotype showed up just once. This chain links TRBV6-6 with TRBJ2-1, with a possible D match to TRBD2 (5 bases). The CDR3 spans 14 residues. Germline-derived CDR1 and CDR2 are MNHNY and SVGAGI (reference sequence). V was clipped by 6 bases and J by 8 bases, with 17 bases between them. CDR3 nucleotides: TGTGCCAGCAGCCCTGGCCGGCCGAGGGATGAGCAGTTCTTC. This gives the protein CASSPGRPRDEQFF.

The chain links TRBV6-2 or TRBV6-3 to TRBJ2-1; D remains unclear. V lost 7 bases to trimming and J lost 0 bases, with 10 bases between them. Germline-derived CDR1 and CDR2 are MNHEY and SVGEGT. CDR3 length: 14 residues. The CDR3 sequence: CASIKERSYNEQFF. In nucleotides, the CDR3 is TGTGCCAGCATAAAGGAGCGCTCCTACAATGAGCAGTTCTTC.

This clonotype was detected a few times. The chain employs TRBV29-1 and TRBJ2-1, with D perhaps TRBD2 (5 bases). This CDR3 comprises 10 residues. The germline V and J ends were trimmed by 7 bases and 9 bases, with 10 bases remaining between them. Looked up from germline, CDR1 is SQVTM and CDR2 is ANQGSEA. CDR3 nucleotides: TGCAGCGCGGAACTAGTTGAGCAGTTCTTC. Translation gives CSAELVEQFF.

This clonotype appeared once. The chain employs TRBV27 and TRBJ1-5, with TRBD1 as a possible D gene (5 bases). The ends were cut back, 1 base at V and 4 bases at J, with 11 bases in the middle. Germline V gene sequence: CDR1 MNHEY, CDR2 SMNVEV (reference sequence). This CDR3 has 15 amino acids. The DNA for the CDR3 is TGTGCCAGCAGTTTATTGGGCAGGGTAAATCAGCCCCAGCATTTT. This translates into CASSLLGRVNQPQHF.

This clonotype has just a few counts. This chain links TRBV21-1 with TRBJ2-7. TRBV21-1 is reported as a pseudogene. The CDR3 is 15 residues long. In nucleotides, the CDR3 is TGTGCCAGCAGCAATTGGGTGAGACTTGACCACGAGCAGTACTTC. Amino acid sequence: CASSNWVRLDHEQYF.

The sample holds a few counts of this clonotype. The chain employs TRBV11-2 and TRBJ1-1, with D maybe TRBD1 (5 bases). The V gene lost 3 bases and the J gene lost 2 bases, with 10 bases spanning the gap. This CDR3 region has 14 residues. Germline CDR1 reads SGHAT; CDR2 reads FQNNGV. The CDR3 nucleotides are TGTGCCAGCAGCTTGACCAGGGCCAACACTGAAGCTTTCTTT. It codes for CASSLTRANTEAFF.

The gene calls are TRBV5-1 and TRBJ2-1; perhaps D is TRBD1 or TRBD2 (5 bases each). CDR1 and CDR2 from the germline V gene are SGHRS and YFSETQ. The ends were cut back, 4 bases at V and 7 bases at J, with 18 bases in the middle. The CDR3 length is 15 residues. The CDR3 loop reads CASSPWGPTLNEQFF. For the CDR3, the DNA is TGCGCCAGCAGCCCTTGGGGACCCACGTTGAATGAGCAGTTCTTC.

A word on this clonotype: The junction does not match germline at one end; this may be a read error. The chain carries TRBV19 and TRBJ2-7; 10 bases line up with TRBD1. The CDR3 sequence is 14 residues long. The germline V gene has CDR1 LNHDA and CDR2 SQIVND (reference sequence). CDR3: CVSSPRDRGYEQYF. DNA of the CDR3: TGTGTCAGTAGTCCTCGGGACAGGGGTTACGAGCAGTACTTC.

The sample holds a few counts of this clonotype. The gene calls are TRBV29-1 and TRBJ2-5; D gene uncertain. V gave up 4 bases and J gave up 0 bases, with 12 bases separating them. This CDR3 is 14 amino acids long. Germline CDR1 reads SQVTM; CDR2 reads ANQGSEA. Written as DNA, the CDR3 is TGCAGCGTTGCCGGCAGGTTATACCAAGAGACCCAGTACTTC. Protein: CSVAGRLYQETQYF.

The V and J genes are TRBV6-2 or TRBV6-3 and TRBJ2-1, with TRBD2 identical over 13 bases. The germline gives CDR1 MNHEY, CDR2 SVGEGT. This CDR3 region has 17 residues. V shed 7 bases, J shed 5 bases, and the junction held 11 bases outside the gene matches. CDR3 sequence reads: CASMFTGTSGTNNEQFF. In DNA, the CDR3 is TGTGCCAGCATGTTCACGGGGACTAGCGGGACCAACAATGAGCAGTTCTTC.

In its sample, this clonotype was seen a few times. V usage is TRBV6-2 or TRBV6-3 and J usage is TRBJ1-2; tentative D call: TRBD1 (5 bases). The CDR3 is 13 residues long. Trimming stripped 4 bases from V and 3 bases from J, with 9 bases between. The germline V gene has CDR1 MNHEY and CDR2 SVGEGT. The CDR3 DNA reads TGTGCCAGCAGTTGGGGCGCGGACTATGGCTACACCTTC. It codes for CASSWGADYGYTF.

The table lists this clonotype with a few counts. The rearrangement links TRBV19 to TRBJ2-1; D perhaps matches TRBD1 (6 bases). The V end lost 1 base, the J end lost 0 bases, and 13 bases lay between the germline ends. Germline V gene sequence: CDR1 LNHDA, CDR2 SQIVND (reference sequence). The CDR3 runs to 17 residues. The CDR3 sequence is CASSIVGTTSSYNEQFF. CDR3 nucleotides: TGTGCCAGTAGTATAGTTGGGACAACGAGCTCCTACAATGAGCAGTTCTTC.

This chain links TRBV29-1 with TRBJ2-5; weak D call: TRBD2 (6 bases). From germline, CDR1 is SQVTM and CDR2 ANQGSEA. This CDR3 has 13 residues. The ends were cut back, 6 bases at V and 3 bases at J, with 14 bases in the middle. Here the CDR3 reads CSVVLAREETQYF. The CDR3 DNA sequence: TGCAGCGTCGTCCTAGCGCGAGAAGAGACCCAGTACTTC.

The V and J genes are TRBV24-1 and TRBJ2-3, with 9 bases aligning to TRBD2. J was trimmed by 3 bases and V by 3 bases; bases with no gene match: 3. The germline CDR1 and CDR2 sequences are KGHDR and SFDVKD. This CDR3 spans 15 amino acids. CDR3 nucleotides: TGTGCCACCAGTGATCGAGCGGGAGGAACAGATACGCAGTATTTT. Its protein is CATSDRAGGTDTQYF.

The chain has TRBV20-1 and TRBJ1-2; no firm D call. Germline V gene lookup returns CDR1 DFQATT and CDR2 SNEGSKA (reference sequence). This CDR3 spans 17 amino acids. V lost 4 bases and J lost 4, with 25 bases in between. The CDR3 spells CSANPREAGLISYGYTF. CDR3 bases: TGCAGTGCTAATCCGAGGGAGGCGGGCCTTATTAGCTATGGCTACACCTTC.